This is a list of T cell receptor beta chains from one sample in a study of blood T cell repertoires in COVID-19. Sequencing was performed with immunoSEQ multiplex PCR; in TCRdb, only in-frame clones are kept and a portion is missing. The sample has 200,000 to 250,000 clones, more than 75% seen once. Input material: peripheral blood. The receptors were sampled from a human donor in a cohort sampled during active COVID-19. Each CDR3 is given without its conserved first and last residue. Size is stated for part of the rows, as once, few or many counts, or as a class when the clone is expanded.

ASSISPTGGISGYT	TRBV19	TRBJ1-2	-
ASKSDGSARGEKLF	TRBV28	TRBJ1-4	once
ASRSGLAGEPNEQF	TRBV21-1	TRBJ2-1	-
ASSLEAGGTGELF	TRBV7-2	TRBJ2-2	-
ASSFTGQGFEKLF	TRBV7-9	TRBJ1-4	-
ASSLAGGSGANVLT	TRBV7-9	TRBJ2-6	-
ATMYKDRAYNEQF	TRBV24-1	TRBJ2-1	-
SSGVWDEQY	TRBV20-1	TRBJ2-7	-
ASSPNSGVYYNEQF	TRBV19	TRBJ2-1	once
ASSPGQGDDTGELF	TRBV11-3	TRBJ2-2	once
ASSPGRGWEQY	TRBV14	TRBJ2-7	-
ASSLTGTRNYGYT	TRBV5-4	TRBJ1-2	-
AISGGTSYNEQF	TRBV10-3	TRBJ2-1	-
ASTELAGLSNEQF	TRBV5-5	TRBJ2-1	-
AWSGQGYEQY	TRBV30	TRBJ2-7	-
ATHSSGNTIY	TRBV10-3	TRBJ1-3	once